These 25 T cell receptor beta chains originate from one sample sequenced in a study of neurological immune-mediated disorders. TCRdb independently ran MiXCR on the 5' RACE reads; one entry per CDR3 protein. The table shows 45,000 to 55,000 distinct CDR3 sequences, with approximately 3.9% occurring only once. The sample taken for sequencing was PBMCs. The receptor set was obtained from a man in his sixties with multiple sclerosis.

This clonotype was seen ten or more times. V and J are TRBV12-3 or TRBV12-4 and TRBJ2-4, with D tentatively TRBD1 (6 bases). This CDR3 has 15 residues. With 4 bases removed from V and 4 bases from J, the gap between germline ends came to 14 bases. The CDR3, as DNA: TGTGCCAGCAGTTCCTCAGGGGAGCGAAAAAACATTCAGTACTTC. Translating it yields CASSSSGERKNIQYF.

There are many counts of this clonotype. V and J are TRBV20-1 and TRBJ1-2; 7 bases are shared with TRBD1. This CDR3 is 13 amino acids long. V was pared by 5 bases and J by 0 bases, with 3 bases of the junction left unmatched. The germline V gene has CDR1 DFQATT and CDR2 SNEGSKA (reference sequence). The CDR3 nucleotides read TGCAGTGCTTCCGGGACAGCTAACTATGGCTACACCTTC. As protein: CSASGTANYGYTF.

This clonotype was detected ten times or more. CDR3 sequence: CASSPQLAASSYNEQFF. The CDR3 region has the DNA TGTGCCAGCTCACCCCAACTAGCGGCGAGCTCCTACAATGAGCAGTTCTTC. This chain links TRBV18 with TRBJ2-1; 8 bases align to TRBD2. V lost 3 bases and J lost 0; bases outside the gene matches: 7. From germline, CDR1 is KGHSH and CDR2 LQKENI. There are 17 residues in the CDR3.

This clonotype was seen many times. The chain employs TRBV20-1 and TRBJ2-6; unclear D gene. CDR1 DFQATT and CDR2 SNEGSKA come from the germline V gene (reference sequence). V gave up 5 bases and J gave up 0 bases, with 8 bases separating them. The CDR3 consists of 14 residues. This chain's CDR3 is CSAADHSGANVLTF. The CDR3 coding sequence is TGCAGTGCTGCTGATCACTCTGGGGCCAACGTCCTGACTTTC.

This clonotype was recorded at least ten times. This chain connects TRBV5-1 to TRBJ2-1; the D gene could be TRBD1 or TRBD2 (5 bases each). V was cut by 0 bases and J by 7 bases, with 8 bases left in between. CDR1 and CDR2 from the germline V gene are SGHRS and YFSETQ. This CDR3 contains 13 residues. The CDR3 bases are TGCGCCAGCAGCTTGGCAGGGAGTAATGAGCAGTTCTTC. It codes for CASSLAGSNEQFF.

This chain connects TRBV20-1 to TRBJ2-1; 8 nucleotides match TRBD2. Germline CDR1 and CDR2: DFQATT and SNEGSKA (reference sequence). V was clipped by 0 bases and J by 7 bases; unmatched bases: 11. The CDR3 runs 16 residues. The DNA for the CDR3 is TGCAGTGCTAGAGACCACGCGGGACTAGAGCTAAATGAGCAGTTCTTC. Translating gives CSARDHAGLELNEQFF.

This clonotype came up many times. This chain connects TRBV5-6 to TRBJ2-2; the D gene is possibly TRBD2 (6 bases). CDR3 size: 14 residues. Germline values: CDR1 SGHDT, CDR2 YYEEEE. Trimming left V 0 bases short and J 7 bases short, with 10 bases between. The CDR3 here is CASSLVYGGGELFF. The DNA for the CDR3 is TGTGCCAGCAGCTTGGTGTACGGGGGCGGGGAGCTGTTTTTT.

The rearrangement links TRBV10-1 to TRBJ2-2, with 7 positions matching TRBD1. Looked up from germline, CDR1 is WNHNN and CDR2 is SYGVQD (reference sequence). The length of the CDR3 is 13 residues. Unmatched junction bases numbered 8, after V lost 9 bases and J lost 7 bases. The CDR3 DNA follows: TGCGCCAGTGGGAGACAGGGTAACGGGGAGCTGTTTTTT. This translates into CASGRQGNGELFF.

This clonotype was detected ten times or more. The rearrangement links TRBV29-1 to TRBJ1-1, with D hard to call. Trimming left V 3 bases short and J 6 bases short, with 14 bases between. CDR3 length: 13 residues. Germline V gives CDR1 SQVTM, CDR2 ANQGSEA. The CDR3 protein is CSVDGRGFSEAFF. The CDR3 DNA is TGCAGCGTTGACGGTCGAGGTTTCTCTGAAGCTTTCTTT.

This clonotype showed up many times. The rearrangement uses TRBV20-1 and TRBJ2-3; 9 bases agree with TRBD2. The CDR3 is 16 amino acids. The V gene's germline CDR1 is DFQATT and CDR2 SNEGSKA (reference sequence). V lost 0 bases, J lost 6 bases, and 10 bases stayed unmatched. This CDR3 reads CSARDPEAGGRDTQYF. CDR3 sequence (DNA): TGCAGTGCTAGAGATCCCGAGGCGGGGGGGCGGGATACGCAGTATTTT.

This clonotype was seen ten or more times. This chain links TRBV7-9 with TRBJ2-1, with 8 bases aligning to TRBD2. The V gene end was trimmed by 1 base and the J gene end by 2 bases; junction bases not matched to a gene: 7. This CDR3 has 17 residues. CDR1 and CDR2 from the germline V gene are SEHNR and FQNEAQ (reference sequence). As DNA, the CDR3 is TGTGCCAGCAGCTTAGGATCCGGACTAGCAACCTACAATGAGCAGTTCTTC. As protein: CASSLGSGLATYNEQFF.

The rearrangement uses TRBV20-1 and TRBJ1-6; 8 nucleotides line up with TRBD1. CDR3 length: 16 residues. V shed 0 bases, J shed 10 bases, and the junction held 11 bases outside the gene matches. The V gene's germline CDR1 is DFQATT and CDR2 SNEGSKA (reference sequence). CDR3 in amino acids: CSAREAHRGRNSPLHF. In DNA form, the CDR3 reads TGCAGTGCTAGAGAGGCCCACAGGGGGAGGAACTCACCCCTCCACTTT.

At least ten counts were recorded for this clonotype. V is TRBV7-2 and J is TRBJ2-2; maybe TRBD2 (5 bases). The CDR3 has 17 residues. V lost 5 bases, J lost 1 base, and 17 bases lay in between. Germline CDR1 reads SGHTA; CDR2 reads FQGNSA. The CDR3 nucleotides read TGTGCCAGCAGCGCTAGTGCGGAGCGGAAGAACACCGGGGAGCTGTTTTTT. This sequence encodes CASSASAERKNTGELFF.

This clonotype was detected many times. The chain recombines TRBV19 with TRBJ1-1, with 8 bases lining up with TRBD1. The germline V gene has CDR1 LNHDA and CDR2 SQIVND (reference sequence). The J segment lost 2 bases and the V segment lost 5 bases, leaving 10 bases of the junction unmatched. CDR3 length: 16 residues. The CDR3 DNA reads TGTGCCAGTAGTCCCCCCCTACAGGGGGTCAACACTGAAGCTTTCTTT. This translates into CASSPPLQGVNTEAFF.

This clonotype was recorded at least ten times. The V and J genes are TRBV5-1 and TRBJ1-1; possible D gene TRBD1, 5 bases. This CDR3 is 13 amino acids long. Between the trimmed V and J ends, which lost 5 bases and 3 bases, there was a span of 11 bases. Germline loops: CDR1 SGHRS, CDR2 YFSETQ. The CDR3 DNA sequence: TGCGCCAGCAGTACCAGGGAGGACACTGAAGCTTTCTTT. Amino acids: CASSTREDTEAFF.

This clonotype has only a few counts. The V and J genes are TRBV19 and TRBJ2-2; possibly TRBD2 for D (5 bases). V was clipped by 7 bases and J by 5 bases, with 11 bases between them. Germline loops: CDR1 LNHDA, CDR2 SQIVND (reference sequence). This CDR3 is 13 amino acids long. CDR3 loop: CASNDRRTGELFF. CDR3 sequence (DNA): TGTGCCAGTAACGACCGGAGGACCGGGGAGCTGTTTTTT.

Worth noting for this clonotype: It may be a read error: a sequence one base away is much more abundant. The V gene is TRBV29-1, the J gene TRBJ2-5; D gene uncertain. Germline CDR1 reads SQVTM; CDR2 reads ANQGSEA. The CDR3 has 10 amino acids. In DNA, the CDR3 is TGCAGCGTTGGATTTGAGAACCAGTACTTC. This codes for CSVGFENQYF.

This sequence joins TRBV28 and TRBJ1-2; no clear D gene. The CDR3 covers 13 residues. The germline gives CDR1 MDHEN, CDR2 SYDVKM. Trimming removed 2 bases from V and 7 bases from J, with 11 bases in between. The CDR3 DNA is TGTGCCAGCAGTTTAGGAGTTGTGAGTGGCTACACCTTC. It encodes CASSLGVVSGYTF.

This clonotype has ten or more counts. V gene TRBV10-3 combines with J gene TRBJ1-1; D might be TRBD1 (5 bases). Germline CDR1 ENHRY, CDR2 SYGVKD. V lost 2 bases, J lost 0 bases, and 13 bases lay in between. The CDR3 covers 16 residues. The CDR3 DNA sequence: TGTGCCATCAGTGAGCCGGGACGGACCATGAACACTGAAGCTTTCTTT. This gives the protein CAISEPGRTMNTEAFF.

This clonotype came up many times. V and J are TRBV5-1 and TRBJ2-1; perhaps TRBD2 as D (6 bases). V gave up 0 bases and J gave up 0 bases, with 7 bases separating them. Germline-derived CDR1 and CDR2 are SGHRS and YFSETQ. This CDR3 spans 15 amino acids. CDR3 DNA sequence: TGCGCCAGCAGCTTGGTCGGGAGCTCCTACAATGAGCAGTTCTTC. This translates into CASSLVGSSYNEQFF.

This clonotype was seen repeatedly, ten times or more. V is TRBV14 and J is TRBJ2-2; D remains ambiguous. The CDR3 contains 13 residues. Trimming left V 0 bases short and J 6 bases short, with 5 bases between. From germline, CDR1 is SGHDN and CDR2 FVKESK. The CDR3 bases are TGTGCCAGCAGCCAAGAGTGGGCCGGGGAGCTGTTTTTT. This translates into CASSQEWAGELFF.

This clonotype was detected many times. The CDR3 DNA reads TGCAGTGCTACTCCCCAGGGGGGGTATGAAAAACTGTTTTTT. This gives the protein CSATPQGGYEKLFF. The J gene is TRBJ1-4, the V gene TRBV20-1; 7 positions agree with TRBD1. The CDR3 totals 14 residues. J lost 6 bases, V lost 4 bases, and 8 bases had no gene match. The germline gives CDR1 DFQATT, CDR2 SNEGSKA (reference sequence).

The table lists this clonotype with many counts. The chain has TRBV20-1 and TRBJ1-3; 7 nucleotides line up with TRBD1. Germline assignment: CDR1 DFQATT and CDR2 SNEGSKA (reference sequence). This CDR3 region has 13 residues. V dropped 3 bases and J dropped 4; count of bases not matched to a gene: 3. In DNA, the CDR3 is TGCAGTGCTAGCCCAGGGGGAGGAAACACCATATATTTT. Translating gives CSASPGGGNTIYF.

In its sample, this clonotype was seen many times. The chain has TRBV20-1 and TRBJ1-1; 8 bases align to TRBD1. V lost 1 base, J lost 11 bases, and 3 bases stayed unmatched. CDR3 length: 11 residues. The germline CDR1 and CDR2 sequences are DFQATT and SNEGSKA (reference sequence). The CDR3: CSARGQGWAFF. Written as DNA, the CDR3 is TGCAGTGCTAGAGGACAGGGGTGGGCTTTCTTT.

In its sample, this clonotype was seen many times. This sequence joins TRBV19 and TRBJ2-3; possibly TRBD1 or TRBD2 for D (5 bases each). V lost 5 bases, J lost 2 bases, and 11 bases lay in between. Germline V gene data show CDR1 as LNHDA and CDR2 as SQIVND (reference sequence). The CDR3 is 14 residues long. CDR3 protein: CASSSGTYTDTQYF. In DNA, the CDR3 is TGTGCCAGTAGTTCTGGGACCTACACAGATACGCAGTATTTT.